The T cell receptor (beta chain) described here comes from a study of beta chain features in type 1 diabetes. The study's findings and limits: A moderate, significant TCRB CDR3 shortening appeared in type 1 diabetes across four CD4+ subsets.

Every isolated RNA sample was fully reverse transcribed, so sequencing captured expressed TCRB transcripts. Produced via immunoSEQ multiplex PCR; TCRdb's table is partial and in-frame only. The sample contains around 40,000 clones, approximately 68% of which appear only once. Concerning this clone itself: The target antigen is unknown.

The sequence came from a woman younger than 30 with type 1 diabetes. The sequenced material came from Tregs from blood.

This CDR3 reads CASSDDRVYGYTF. The CDR3 DNA sequence: TGTGCCAGCAGCGATGACAGGGTTTATGGCTACACCTTC. The chain has TRBV7-2 and TRBJ1-2, with TRBD1 matching over 7 bases. With 5 bases clipped from V and 5 bases from J, the junction kept 5 bases outside the gene matches. The CDR3 runs to 13 residues. The V gene's germline CDR1 is SGHTA and CDR2 FQGNSA.